Given below is one T cell receptor (beta chain) in context. This record comes from a study of blood T cell repertoires in COVID-19. Across the study: The origin of the acute and convalescent COVID-19 samples was the United States, Italy and Spain. T cells, B-cell-depleted T cells, or PBMCs supplied cDNA or gDNA.

Looked up from germline, CDR1 is MDHEN and CDR2 is SYDVKM. This CDR3 is 13 amino acids long. With 3 bases removed from V and 6 bases from J, the gap between germline ends came to 12 bases. The table came from immunoSEQ multiplex PCR; TCRdb's copy has only in-frame clones and leaves some out. The sample includes 200,000 to 250,000 clones, about 83% of them seen just once. This chain links TRBV28 with TRBJ2-7; D is perhaps TRBD2 (6 bases). The sequence derives from an elderly woman with COVID-19, enrolled during active disease. Input material: peripheral blood. CDR3 sequence: CASSFGGGSEQYF. In DNA form, the CDR3 reads TGTGCCAGCAGTTTCGGAGGAGGGTCCGAGCAGTACTTC.